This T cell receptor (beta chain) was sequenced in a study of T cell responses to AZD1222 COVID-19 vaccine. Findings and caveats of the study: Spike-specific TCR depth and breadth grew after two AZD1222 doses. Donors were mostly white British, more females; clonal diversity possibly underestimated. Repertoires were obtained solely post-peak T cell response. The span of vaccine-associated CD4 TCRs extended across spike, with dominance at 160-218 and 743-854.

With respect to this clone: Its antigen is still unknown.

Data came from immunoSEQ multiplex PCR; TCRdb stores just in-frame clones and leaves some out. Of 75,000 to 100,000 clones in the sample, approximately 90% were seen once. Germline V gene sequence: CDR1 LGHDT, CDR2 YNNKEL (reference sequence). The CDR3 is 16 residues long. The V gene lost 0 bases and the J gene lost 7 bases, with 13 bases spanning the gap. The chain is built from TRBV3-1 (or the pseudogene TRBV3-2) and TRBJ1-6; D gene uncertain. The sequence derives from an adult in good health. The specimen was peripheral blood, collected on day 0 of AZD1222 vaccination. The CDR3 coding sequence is TGTGCCAGCAGCCAAGATTGGGGAAGGAGCAATTCACCCCTCCACTTT. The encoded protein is CASSQDWGRSNSPLHF.